These 8 T cell receptor beta chains came from one sample sequenced in a study of blood T cell repertoires in COVID-19. The method was immunoSEQ multiplex PCR; TCRdb's version includes in-frame clones alone and lacks a portion of them. The table has approximately 37,000 clones, 87% seen once. The sequencing sample was made of peripheral blood. These receptors were obtained from an elderly man with active COVID-19.

This clone was detected a few times. The chain joins TRBV11-2 to TRBJ2-1; weak D call: TRBD2 (6 bases). The CDR3 consists of 17 residues. CDR1 and CDR2 from the germline V gene are SGHAT and FQNNGV. Trimming pared 5 bases from V and 6 bases from J, leaving 23 bases between. The DNA of the CDR3 is TGTGCCAGCAGCCCCGGAAGGGATGCTGCGGGGAGCAATGAGCAGTTCTTC. Amino acid sequence: CASSPGRDAAGSNEQFF.

This clone came up a few times. V is TRBV7-8 and J is TRBJ2-2, with 10 bases matching TRBD2. CDR3 length: 19 residues. Germline CDR1 SGHVS, CDR2 FQNEAQ. Trimming at V came to 1 base and at J to 3 bases, leaving 11 bases not matched to a gene. The CDR3 nucleotides read TGTGCCAGCAGCTTAGAGTCAGGAAGCCTAGCGGGAGACACCGGGGAGCTGTTTTTT. The encoded protein is CASSLESGSLAGDTGELFF.

This chain links TRBV7-9 with TRBJ2-1; tentatively, D is TRBD2 (5 bases). Trimming stripped 5 bases from V and 0 bases from J, with 14 bases between. This CDR3 is built from 16 residues. Germline loops: CDR1 SEHNR, CDR2 FQNEAQ (reference sequence). CDR3 amino acids: CASSTISGSSYNEQFF. The CDR3 nucleotides are TGTGCCAGCAGCACAATCAGCGGTAGCTCCTACAATGAGCAGTTCTTC.

The rearrangement uses TRBV21-1 and TRBJ2-7; the D call in the table, TRBD2, was not verified against the DNA. TRBV21-1 is shown as a pseudogene. This CDR3 contains 11 residues. Here the CDR3 reads CASSPIPRQYF. For the CDR3, the DNA is TGTGCCAGCAGCCCGATACCGCGGCAGTACTTC.

The chain recombines TRBV27 with TRBJ2-1; D is undetermined. The germline CDR1 and CDR2 sequences are MNHEY and SMNVEV (reference sequence). Trimming left V 6 bases short and J 7 bases short, with 10 bases between. The CDR3 consists of 12 residues. The CDR3 region is CASSSYSNEQFF. For the CDR3, the DNA is TGTGCCAGCAGCTCCTACTCGAATGAGCAGTTCTTC.

V is TRBV28 and J is TRBJ1-6, with TRBD1 matching over 8 bases. The J segment lost 10 bases and the V segment lost 5 bases, leaving 10 bases of the junction unmatched. Per germline, CDR1 MDHEN and CDR2 SYDVKM. This CDR3 has 15 amino acids. CDR3 DNA: TGTGCCAGCAGTGGTGGACAGGGTGTAGGCTCACCCCTCCACTTT. Amino acids: CASSGGQGVGSPLHF.

The chain employs TRBV18 and TRBJ2-7; the match to TRBD2 covers 7 bases. Germline-derived CDR1 and CDR2 are KGHSH and LQKENI. V was pared by 5 bases and J by 0 bases, with 10 bases of the junction left unmatched. The CDR3 contains 16 residues. As DNA, the CDR3 is TGTGCCAGCTCAGCCATTGGGAGGGGTGTCTCCTACGAGCAGTACTTC. Amino acid sequence: CASSAIGRGVSYEQYF.

CDR3: CASSLGERETQYF. The CDR3 coding sequence is TGTGCCAGCAGCCTAGGAGAGAGGGAGACCCAGTACTTC. V usage is TRBV11-3 and J usage is TRBJ2-5; D gene uncertain. With 5 bases removed from V and 5 bases from J, the gap between germline ends came to 12 bases. Germline V gives CDR1 SGHNT, CDR2 YENEEA. The CDR3 runs to 13 residues.